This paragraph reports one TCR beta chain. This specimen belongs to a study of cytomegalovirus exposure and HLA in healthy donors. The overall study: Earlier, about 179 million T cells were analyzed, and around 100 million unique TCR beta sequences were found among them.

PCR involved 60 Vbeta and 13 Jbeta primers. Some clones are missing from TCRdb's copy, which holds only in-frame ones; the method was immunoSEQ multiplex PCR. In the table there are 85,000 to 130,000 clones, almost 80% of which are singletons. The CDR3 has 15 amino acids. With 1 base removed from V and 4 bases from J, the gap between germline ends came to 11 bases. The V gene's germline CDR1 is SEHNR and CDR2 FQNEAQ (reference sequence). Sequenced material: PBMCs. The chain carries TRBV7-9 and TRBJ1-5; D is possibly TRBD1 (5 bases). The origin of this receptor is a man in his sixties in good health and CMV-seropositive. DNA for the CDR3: TGTGCCAGCAGCTTAGGGGTGGGGGGGAATCAGCCCCAGCATTTT. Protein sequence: CASSLGVGGNQPQHF. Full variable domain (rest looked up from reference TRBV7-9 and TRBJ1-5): DTGVSQNPRHKITKRGQNVTFRCDPISEHNRLYWYRQTLGQGPEFLTYFQNEAQLEKSRLLSDRFSAERPKGSFSTLEIQRTEQGDSAMYLCASSLGVGGNQPQHFGDGTRLSIL.